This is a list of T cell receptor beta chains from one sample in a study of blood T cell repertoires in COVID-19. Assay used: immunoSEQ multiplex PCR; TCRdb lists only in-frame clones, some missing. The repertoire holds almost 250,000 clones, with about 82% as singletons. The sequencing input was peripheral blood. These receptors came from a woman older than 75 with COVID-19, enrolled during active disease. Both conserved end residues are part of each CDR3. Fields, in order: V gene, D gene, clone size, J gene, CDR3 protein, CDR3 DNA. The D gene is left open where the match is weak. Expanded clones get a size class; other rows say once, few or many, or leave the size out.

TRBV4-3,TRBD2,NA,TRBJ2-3,CASSQESPLAGAGGDTQYF,TGCGCCAGCAGCCAAGAATCCCCGCTAGCGGGGGCTGGCGGGGATACGCAGTATTTT
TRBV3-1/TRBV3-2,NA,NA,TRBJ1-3,CASSQDLPGREFSGNTIYF,TGTGCCAGCAGCCAAGATCTCCCCGGCAGGGAATTCTCTGGAAACACCATATATTTT
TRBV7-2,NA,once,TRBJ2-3,CASSFGTPSTDTQYF,TGTGCCAGCAGCTTTGGGACTCCCAGCACAGATACGCAGTATTTT
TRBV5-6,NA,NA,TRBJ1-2,CASSLTSVGYTF,TGTGCCAGCAGCTTGACAAGTGTCGGCTACACCTTC
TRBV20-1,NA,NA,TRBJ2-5,CSGAAQETQYF,TGCAGTGGGGCTGCTCAAGAGACCCAGTACTTC
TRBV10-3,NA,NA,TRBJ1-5,CAISEVPGAQPQHF,TGTGCCATCAGTGAGGTACCAGGGGCTCAGCCCCAGCATTTT
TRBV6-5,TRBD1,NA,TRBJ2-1,CASRRPGQVYNEQFF,TGTGCCAGCCGAAGACCGGGACAGGTCTACAATGAGCAGTTCTTC
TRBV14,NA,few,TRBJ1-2,CASSQDGRGGYTF,TGTGCCAGCAGCCAAGACGGGCGGGGCGGCTACACCTTC
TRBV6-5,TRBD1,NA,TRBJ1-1,CASRYQTGLNTEAFF,TGTGCCAGCAGATACCAGACAGGGTTGAACACTGAAGCTTTCTTT
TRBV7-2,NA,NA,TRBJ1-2,CASRRPGGGPTTGGGYTF,TGTGCCAGCAGAAGACCCGGCGGTGGGCCCACGACAGGAGGTGGCTACACCTTC
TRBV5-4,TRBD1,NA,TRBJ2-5,CASSQGQGRETQYF,TGTGCCAGCAGTCAGGGACAGGGAAGAGAGACCCAGTACTTC
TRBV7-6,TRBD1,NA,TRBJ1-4,CASSRTGGLANEKLFF,TGTGCCAGCAGTCGGACAGGGGGATTGGCTAATGAAAAACTGTTTTTT
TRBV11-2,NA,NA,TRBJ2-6,CASSLGAGSTAGANVLTF,TGTGCCAGCAGCTTAGGGGCAGGGTCGACCGCTGGGGCCAACGTCCTGACTTTC
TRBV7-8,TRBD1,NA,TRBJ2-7,CASSTQGAVIYEQYF,TGTGCCAGCAGCACCCAGGGGGCGGTAATCTACGAGCAGTACTTC
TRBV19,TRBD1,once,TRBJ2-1,CASSIGRQGPIHEQFF,TGTGCCAGTAGTATAGGGAGACAGGGTCCCATCCATGAGCAGTTCTTC
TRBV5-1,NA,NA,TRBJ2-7,CASSLAGRGSDEQYF,TGCGCCAGCAGCTTGGCAGGCAGGGGATCAGACGAGCAGTACTTC
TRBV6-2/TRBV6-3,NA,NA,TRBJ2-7,CASSLDPQASYEQYF,TGTGCCAGCAGTCTGGACCCACAGGCTTCCTACGAGCAGTACTTC
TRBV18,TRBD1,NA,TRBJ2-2,CASSPGQEDTGELFF,TGTGCCAGCTCACCGGGACAGGAAGACACCGGGGAGCTGTTTTTT
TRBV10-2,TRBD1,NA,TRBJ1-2,CASSPGQGIGGYTF,TGCGCCAGCTCCCCCGGACAGGGAATCGGTGGCTACACCTTC
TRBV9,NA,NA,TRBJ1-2,CASSVFGTSNGYTF,TGTGCCAGCAGCGTGTTTGGGACATCCAATGGCTACACCTTC
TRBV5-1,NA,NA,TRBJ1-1,CASSFGRSEAFF,TGCGCCAGCAGCTTCGGGAGGTCTGAAGCTTTCTTT
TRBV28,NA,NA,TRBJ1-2,CASSQPQQAKYGYTF,TGTGCCAGCAGTCAACCCCAGCAGGCAAAATATGGCTACACCTTC
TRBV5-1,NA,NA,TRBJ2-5,CASSSRGSQETQYF,TGCGCCAGCAGCTCCCGGGGGTCGCAAGAGACCCAGTACTTC
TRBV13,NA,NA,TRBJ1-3,CASSLEARAGNTIYF,TGTGCCAGCAGCTTAGAGGCCAGGGCTGGAAACACCATATATTTT
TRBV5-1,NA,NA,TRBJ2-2,CASRENKNTGELFF,TGCGCCAGCAGAGAAAACAAGAACACCGGGGAGCTGTTTTTT
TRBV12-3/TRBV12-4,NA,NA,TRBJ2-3,CASSLDKITQYF,TGTGCCAGCAGTTTGGACAAAATTACGCAGTATTTT
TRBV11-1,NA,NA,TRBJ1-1,CASSLGAATEAFF,TGTGCCAGCAGCTTAGGAGCGGCCACTGAAGCTTTCTTT
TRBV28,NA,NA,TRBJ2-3,CASSLQGLGTDTQYF,TGTGCCAGCAGTTTGCAGGGATTGGGAACAGATACGCAGTATTTT
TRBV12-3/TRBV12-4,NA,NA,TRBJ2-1,CASSVDRPSQFF,TGTGCCAGCAGTGTCGACAGGCCATCTCAGTTCTTC
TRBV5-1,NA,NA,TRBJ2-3,CASSWRGIFTDTQYF,TGCGCCAGCAGCTGGCGGGGTATCTTCACAGATACGCAGTATTTT
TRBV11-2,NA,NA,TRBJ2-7,CASSLTPELYYEQYF,TGTGCCAGCAGCTTAACCCCGGAGCTCTACTACGAGCAGTACTTC
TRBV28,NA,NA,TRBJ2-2,CASSTIGGGVNTGELFF,TGTGCCAGCAGCACCATAGGCGGGGGCGTTAACACCGGGGAGCTGTTTTTT
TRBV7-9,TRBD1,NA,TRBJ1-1,CASSLLPLTTGAFEAFF,TGTGCCAGCAGCTTACTCCCACTTACGACAGGGGCTTTCGAAGCTTTCTTT
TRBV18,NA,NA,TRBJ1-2,CASSANRVGYGYTF,TGTGCCAGCTCAGCTAACAGGGTTGGCTATGGCTACACCTTC
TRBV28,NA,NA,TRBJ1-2,CASSFSQTNYGYTF,TGTGCCAGCAGTTTTTCCCAGACTAACTATGGCTACACCTTC
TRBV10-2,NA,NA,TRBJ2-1,CASRNSEQFF,TGCGCCAGCAGGAACTCCGAGCAGTTCTTC
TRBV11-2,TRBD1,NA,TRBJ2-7,CASSLGGQGYPYEQYF,TGTGCCAGCAGCTTAGGTGGACAGGGGTATCCCTACGAGCAGTACTTC
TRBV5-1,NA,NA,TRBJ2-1,CASSLTPLSYNEQFF,TGCGCCAGCAGTTTAACTCCCCTCTCCTACAATGAGCAGTTCTTC
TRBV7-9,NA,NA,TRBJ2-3,CASSLVGGSTDTQYF,TGTGCCAGCAGCTTAGTAGGGGGTAGCACAGATACGCAGTATTTT
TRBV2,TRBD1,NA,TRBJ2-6,CASSSRGTGVAGANVLTF,TGTGCCAGCAGTTCAAGGGGGACAGGGGTCGCTGGGGCCAACGTCCTGACTTTC
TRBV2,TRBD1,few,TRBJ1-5,CASMRSARGLTEQPQHF,TGTGCCAGCATGAGGTCGGCCAGGGGGCTTACGGAACAGCCCCAGCATTTT
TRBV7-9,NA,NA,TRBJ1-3,CASSFGENSGNTIYF,TGTGCCAGCAGCTTCGGGGAAAACTCTGGAAACACCATATATTTT